This TCR beta chain is from a study of cytomegalovirus exposure and HLA in healthy donors. This clone was counted between two and nine times. Its antigen is not identified. Vbeta (60) and Jbeta (13) primers were used in the PCR. Measured with immunoSEQ multiplex PCR; TCRdb has only the in-frame clones, and not every one. Among more than 90,000 clones listed, roughly 66% were seen once. CDR3 length: 14 amino acids. Germline lookup yields CDR1 SGHRS and CDR2 YFSETQ. The V and J ends lost 3 bases and 9 bases respectively, with 16 bases between them. Study conclusions and caveats: Later on, an analysis showed TCR association rates differing by HLA locus, with DRB1 the most and HLA-C the fewest. A later analysis, which compared TCR beta chains of equal frequency, found the HLA-associated ones more clonally expanded. In an earlier analysis, in roughly 580 donors, most V segments appeared productive either ~87% or ~30% of the time.

The chain links TRBV5-1 to TRBJ2-1, with D possibly being TRBD2 (8 bases). The specimen was PBMCs. This sequence originates from a woman aged 25-40 years in good health and CMV-seronegative. The CDR3 nucleotides are TGCGCCAGCAGCTCGGGACAGCGGGGGAGTGAGCAGTTCTTC. Amino acids: CASSSGQRGSEQFF.